This T cell receptor (beta chain) was sequenced in a study of shared clonotypes between healthy human individuals. Execution of the assay was at deep level. TCRdb's table, derived via immunoSEQ multiplex PCR, lists solely in-frame clones and lacks some. The data show some 1.4 million clones, roughly 97% seen once. CDR1 SQVTM and CDR2 ANQGSEA come from the germline V gene. V lost 6 bases and J 5 bases, leaving 16 bases between the germline ends. The CDR3 has 13 residues. Input material: naive CD4+ T cells sorted from blood. Noted subset: CD45RA+ positively selected. The clonotype comes from a man aged 30-40 years in good health. The chain carries TRBV29-1 and TRBJ1-2, with D maybe TRBD1 (5 bases). The CDR3 sequence is CSVDDSRGYGYTF. The CDR3 DNA follows: TGCAGCGTGGACGATAGTAGGGGATATGGCTACACCTTC.